Listed below are T cell receptor beta chains from one sample, sequenced in a study of T cells in Graves' hyperthyroidism and ophthalmopathy. From the multiplex PCR reads, TCRdb called clonotypes with MiXCR, one entry per CDR3 protein. The table has some 550,000 distinct CDR3 sequences, about a fifth seen once. Sequencing was carried out using blood. Every receptor here comes from a man aged 18 to 29 with Graves' hyperthyroidism. CDR3s include the opening cysteine and the closing phenylalanine or tryptophan. A D gene is named only where the DNA matches it firmly. Clone size is stated in some rows and not others, as once, few, many or a class when expanded.

D | size | J | V | DNA | CDR3
TRBD1 | NA | TRBJ1-1 | TRBV11-1 | TGTGCCAGCAGCACCAAACAGGGGGTGTACACTGAAGCTTTCTTT | CASSTKQGVYTEAFF
TRBD2 | NA | TRBJ2-5 | TRBV20-1 | TGCAGTGCTAAAGATGGGCGGGGGGACCGCCAAGAGACCCAGTACTTC | CSAKDGRGDRQETQYF
NA | many | TRBJ1-2 | TRBV30 | TGTGCCTGGAGTGTGGTAGGGGGAGACTATGGCTACACCTTC | CAWSVVGGDYGYTF
TRBD2 | many | TRBJ2-7 | TRBV12-3/TRBV12-4 | TGTGCCAGCAGGATCGGGGGGACGGGGCTCTACGAGCAGTACTTC | CASRIGGTGLYEQYF
TRBD1 | NA | TRBJ2-2 | TRBV2 | TGTGCCAGCAGTGGGGTTTTAACAGGGGCCGGGGAGCTGTTTTTT | CASSGVLTGAGELFF
NA | many | TRBJ2-5 | TRBV29-1 | TGCAGCGTTGCGACAGTCCAAGAGACCCAGTACTTC | CSVATVQETQYF
TRBD1 | NA | TRBJ2-5 | TRBV20-1 | TGCAGTGCTTCAATCGGGACAGGGGGCGTGGGGAAGACCCAGTACTTC | CSASIGTGGVGKTQYF
TRBD1 | NA | TRBJ1-5 | TRBV28 | TGTGCCAGCAGTTCCTCAGACAGGGTGGGACAGCCCCAGCATTTT | CASSSSDRVGQPQHF
NA | many | TRBJ1-2 | TRBV6-5 | TGTGCCAGCAGTTGGGAGGGATCCAACTATGGCTACACCTTC | CASSWEGSNYGYTF
NA | NA | TRBJ2-2 | TRBV5-1 | TGCGCCAGCAGCTTCGAGGTCGCCGGGGAGCTGTTTTTT | CASSFEVAGELFF
TRBD1 | many | TRBJ2-2 | TRBV19 | TGTGCCAGTAGTCGGGACAGATCCACCGGGGAGCTGTTTTTT | CASSRDRSTGELFF
NA | few | TRBJ2-5 | TRBV30 | TGTGCCTGGGGCGGAGTGGAGCGAGAGACCCAGTACTTC | CAWGGVERETQYF
TRBD1 | few | TRBJ1-2 | TRBV6-2/TRBV6-3 | TGTGCCAGCAGTTACACGTCCCGGGACAGGCGCGGCTACACCTTC | CASSYTSRDRRGYTF
NA | many | TRBJ2-5 | TRBV28 | TGTGCCAGCAGTTCCTACGGGACAAAAGAGACCCAGTACTTC | CASSSYGTKETQYF
NA | many | TRBJ1-2 | TRBV30 | TGTGCCTGGAGTCAAATTGCGGGAGGAGGCTACACCTTC | CAWSQIAGGGYTF
TRBD1 | NA | TRBJ1-2 | TRBV6-9 | TGTGCCAGCAGTTATTCTACAGGGGGGAAGGTTCGGTATGGCTACACCTTC | CASSYSTGGKVRYGYTF
NA | NA | TRBJ2-7 | TRBV6-1 | TGTGCCAGCAGTGAACAGCTCACCTACGAGCAGTACTTC | CASSEQLTYEQYF
NA | many | TRBJ2-2 | TRBV30 | TGTGCCTGGAGTGTAACCAGGTCCACCGGGGAGCTGTTTTTT | CAWSVTRSTGELFF
TRBD2 | many | TRBJ2-4 | TRBV6-5 | TGTGCCAGCAGATTTAGCGGGGTCAACATTCAGTACTTC | CASRFSGVNIQYF
NA | many | TRBJ1-1 | TRBV27 | TGTGCCAGCAGTAAATTGGGGAACACTGAAGCTTTCTTT | CASSKLGNTEAFF
NA | many | TRBJ2-2 | TRBV7-2 | TGTGCCAGCAGCTTAGATCGGGTCCCCGGGGAGCTGTTTTTT | CASSLDRVPGELFF
NA | NA | TRBJ1-1 | TRBV30 | TGTGCCTGGAGTTTCGGGTGGGAGAACACTGAAGCTTTCTTT | CAWSFGWENTEAFF
NA | many | TRBJ1-1 | TRBV11-2 | TGTGCCAGCAGCTGGCGTCGGGAACGCCCCACTGAAGCTTTCTTT | CASSWRRERPTEAFF
NA | many | TRBJ2-5 | TRBV11-2 | TGTGCCAGCAGTCGATTAGTAAAGGAGACCCAGTACTTC | CASSRLVKETQYF
TRBD1 | many | TRBJ1-1 | TRBV6-1 | TGTGCCAGCAGACAGGGGACTGAAGCTTTCTTT | CASRQGTEAFF
NA | NA | TRBJ1-3 | TRBV11-3 | TGTGCCAGCAGCTCGGGGCGAATCTCTGGAAACACCATATATTTT | CASSSGRISGNTIYF
NA | NA | TRBJ2-7 | TRBV6-1 | TGTGCCAGCAGTGAAGCCCATACTTTCTCCTACGAGCAGTACTTC | CASSEAHTFSYEQYF
NA | many | TRBJ2-2 | TRBV24-1 | TGTGCCACCAGTGACGTGGACACTAACACCGGGGAGCTGTTTTTT | CATSDVDTNTGELFF
NA | many | TRBJ2-5 | TRBV7-9 | TGTGCCAGCAGCCGAGGGGAGCGAGAGACCCAGTACTTC | CASSRGERETQYF
NA | many | TRBJ1-1 | TRBV29-1 | TGCAGCGCCGGAAAGGGGGATGTGGCTTTCTTT | CSAGKGDVAFF
TRBD2 | few | TRBJ2-5 | TRBV27 | TGTGCCAGCAGTTCGTTGGCGGGACTACCCAAGGAGACCCAGTACTTC | CASSSLAGLPKETQYF
NA | many | TRBJ1-2 | TRBV12-3/TRBV12-4 | TGTGCCAGCAGTTTCGGCAGCTATGGCTACACCTTC | CASSFGSYGYTF
TRBD1 | NA | TRBJ2-3 | TRBV5-4 | TGTGCCAGCAGCTTGGGGTTTACAGGGACAGGGACAGATACGCAGTATTTT | CASSLGFTGTGTDTQYF
TRBD1 | NA | TRBJ1-1 | TRBV3-1 | TGTGCCAGCAGCCAAGGAGAGACAGGGGTGAACACTGAAGCTTTCTTT | CASSQGETGVNTEAFF
NA | many | TRBJ1-2 | TRBV30 | TGTGCCTGGAGTGACCGGGGGGGGGCAGTTTATGGCTACACCTTC | CAWSDRGGAVYGYTF
NA | NA | TRBJ1-2 | TRBV11-2 | TGTGCCAGCAGCTTAGATCTAGGTCGAAACTATGGCTACACCTTC | CASSLDLGRNYGYTF
TRBD1 | many | TRBJ2-4 | TRBV7-7 | TGTGCCAGCAGCTTTGGGGACAGGGTTGCCAAAAACATTAAGTACTTC | CASSFGDRVAKNIKYF
NA | NA | TRBJ1-2 | TRBV4-1 | TGCGCCAGCAGCCAACTGGTCAGGTCAGACTATGGCTACACCTTC | CASSQLVRSDYGYTF
TRBD1 | few | TRBJ2-6 | TRBV30 | TGTGCCTGGACGGGACAGGAGGGGGCCAACGTCCTGACTTTC | CAWTGQEGANVLTF
TRBD1 | many | TRBJ2-7 | TRBV5-1 | TGCGCCAGCAGCTTGGGACAGGGGGTGACCTCCTACGAGCAGTACTTC | CASSLGQGVTSYEQYF
NA | NA | TRBJ1-2 | TRBV28 | TGTGCCATCCCCCGGGGTAACTATGGCTACACCTTC | CAIPRGNYGYTF
TRBD1 | many | TRBJ1-2 | TRBV9 | TGTGCCAGCAGCCACGACAGGGGGGACTATGGCTACACCTTC | CASSHDRGDYGYTF
NA | many | TRBJ1-2 | TRBV15 | TGTGCCACCAGCAGAGACAGGGGTAACTATGGCTACACCTTC | CATSRDRGNYGYTF
NA | many | TRBJ2-7 | TRBV15 | TGTGCCACCAGCAGAGATCTAGGAGGATACGAGCAGTACTTC | CATSRDLGGYEQYF
NA | many | TRBJ2-7 | TRBV30 | TGTGCCTGGGTACCTAAGACCCTGGGCGAGCAGTACTTC | CAWVPKTLGEQYF
TRBD1 | many | TRBJ1-1 | TRBV5-1 | TGCGCCAGCAGCTTAAGGACAGGTTCGGTTCTGAACACTGAAGCTTTCTTT | CASSLRTGSVLNTEAFF
NA | few | TRBJ1-1 | TRBV6-2/TRBV6-3 | TGTGCCAGCAGTTGGGGGCATATGAACACTGAAGCTTTCTTT | CASSWGHMNTEAFF
NA | many | TRBJ2-5 | TRBV4-1 | TGCGCCAGCAGCCAAGATCATGAGGGGGAGGAGACCCAGTACTTC | CASSQDHEGEETQYF
TRBD1 | NA | TRBJ1-5 | TRBV12-3/TRBV12-4 | TGTGCCAGCAGGGACAGGGGTGAGCAGCCCCAGCATTTT | CASRDRGEQPQHF
TRBD1 | NA | TRBJ1-1 | TRBV10-3 | TGTGCCATTAAGGACAGGGAGGACATGAACACTGAAGCTTTCTTT | CAIKDREDMNTEAFF
NA | NA | TRBJ2-6 | TRBV20-1 | TGCAGTGCCGCCTGGGGGGCCGACTCTGGGGCCAACGTCCTGACTTTC | CSAAWGADSGANVLTF
TRBD1 | many | TRBJ1-1 | TRBV7-2 | TGTGCCAGCAGCTTAGCGGAGACAGGGGAGACTGAAGCTTTCTTT | CASSLAETGETEAFF
TRBD1 | many | TRBJ1-2 | TRBV14 | TGTGCCAGCAGCCGGGGGACAGGGAGGAGTTTTGGCTACACCTTC | CASSRGTGRSFGYTF
TRBD1 | NA | TRBJ2-2 | TRBV27 | TGTGCCAGCAGTTTCGGGACAGGGAAGAACACCGGGGAGCTGTTTTTT | CASSFGTGKNTGELFF
NA | NA | TRBJ2-2 | TRBV5-1 | TGCGCCAGCAGCTTAGGAGTAAAACGCTCAGGGGCCGGGGAGCTGTTTTTT | CASSLGVKRSGAGELFF
NA | many | TRBJ1-5 | TRBV5-1 | TGCGCCAGCAGTCCGGGGGTGCAAGGAAGCAATCAGCCCCAGCATTTT | CASSPGVQGSNQPQHF
NA | many | TRBJ2-6 | TRBV6-2/TRBV6-3 | TGTGCCAGCAGTTACTCTCTGACTGGGGCCAACGTCCTGACTTTC | CASSYSLTGANVLTF